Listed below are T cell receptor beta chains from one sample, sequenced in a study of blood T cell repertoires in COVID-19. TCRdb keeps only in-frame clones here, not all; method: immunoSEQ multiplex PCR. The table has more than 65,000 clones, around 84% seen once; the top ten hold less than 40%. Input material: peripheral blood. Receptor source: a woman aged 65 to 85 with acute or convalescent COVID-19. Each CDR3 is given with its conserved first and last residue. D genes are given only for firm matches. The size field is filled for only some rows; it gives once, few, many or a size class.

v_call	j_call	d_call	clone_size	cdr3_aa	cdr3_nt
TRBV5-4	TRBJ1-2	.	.	CASSLSTTDLNYGYTF	TGTGCCAGCAGCCTATCAACGACAGACCTTAACTATGGCTACACCTTC
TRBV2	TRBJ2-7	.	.	CASSWGQGSHEQYF	TGTGCCAGCAGTTGGGGCCAGGGCTCCCACGAGCAGTACTTC
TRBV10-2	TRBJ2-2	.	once	CASSESGANTGELFF	TGCGCCAGCAGTGAGAGCGGTGCGAACACCGGGGAGCTGTTTTTT
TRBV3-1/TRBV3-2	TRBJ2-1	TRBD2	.	CASSQDWEGYNEQFF	TGTGCCAGCAGCCAAGATTGGGAGGGTTACAATGAGCAGTTCTTC
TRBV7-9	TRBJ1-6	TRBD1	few	CASSLPPDRASPLHF	TGTGCCAGCAGCTTACCCCCGGACAGGGCTTCACCCCTCCACTTT
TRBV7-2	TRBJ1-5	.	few	CASSQSTVYSNQPQHF	TGTGCCAGCAGCCAGTCGACAGTATATAGCAATCAGCCCCAGCATTTT
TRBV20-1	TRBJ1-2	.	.	CSASLAREVGYTF	TGCAGTGCTAGTCTCGCCAGGGAGGTTGGCTACACCTTC
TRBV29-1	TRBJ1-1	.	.	CSVERAQGGQAFF	TGCAGCGTTGAACGTGCCCAGGGAGGTCAGGCTTTCTTT
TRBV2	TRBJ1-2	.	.	CASSDPRGNYGYTF	TGTGCCAGCAGTGATCCCAGGGGAAACTATGGCTACACCTTC
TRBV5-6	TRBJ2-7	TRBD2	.	CASSLAGGYYEQYF	TGTGCCAGCAGCTTGGCGGGAGGGTACTACGAGCAGTACTTC
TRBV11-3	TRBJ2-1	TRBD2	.	CASSSQTSGRVNEQFF	TGTGCCAGCAGCTCCCAGACTAGCGGGAGGGTCAATGAGCAGTTCTTC
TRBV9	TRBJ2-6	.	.	CASSVDTSGANVLTF	TGTGCCAGCAGTGTCGACACGTCTGGGGCCAACGTCCTGACTTTC
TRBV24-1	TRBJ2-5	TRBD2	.	CATSDPRFGGLGQETQYF	TGTGCCACCAGTGACCCCCGTTTCGGGGGGTTAGGCCAAGAGACCCAGTACTTC
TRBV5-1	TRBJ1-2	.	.	CASSLGDTYNYGYTF	TGCGCCAGCAGCTTGGGTGACACCTATAACTATGGCTACACCTTC
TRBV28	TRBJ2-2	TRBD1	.	CASSFGSYRVGQGWGELFF	TGTGCCAGCAGTTTTGGGTCGTATCGAGTAGGACAGGGTTGGGGCGAGCTGTTTTTT
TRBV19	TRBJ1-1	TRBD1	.	CASRKLGRGQPLNTEAFF	TGTGCCAGTAGAAAGCTGGGCAGGGGGCAACCTTTGAACACTGAAGCTTTCTTT
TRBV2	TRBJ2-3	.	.	CASSKTSTDTQYF	TGTGCCAGCAGTAAGACTAGCACAGATACGCAGTATTTT
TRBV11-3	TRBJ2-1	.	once	CASSPGINYNEQFF	TGTGCCAGCAGCCCCGGGATCAACTACAATGAGCAGTTCTTC
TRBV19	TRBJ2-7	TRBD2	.	CASSTIAGGEQYF	TGTGCCAGTAGTACCATAGCGGGGGGCGAGCAGTACTTC
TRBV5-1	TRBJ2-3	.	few	CASSLEGQTITDTQYF	TGCGCCAGCAGCTTGGAAGGTCAGACTATCACAGATACGCAGTATTTT
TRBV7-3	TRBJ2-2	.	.	CASSLVAAGELFF	TGTGCCAGCAGCTTAGTAGCGGCCGGGGAGCTGTTTTTT
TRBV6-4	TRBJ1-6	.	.	CASRGPTADSPLHF	TGTGCCAGCAGGGGCCCCACCGCAGATTCACCCCTCCACTTT
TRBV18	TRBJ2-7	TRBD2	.	CASSRTSGSYEQYF	TGTGCCAGCTCGCGTACTAGCGGGAGCTACGAGCAGTACTTC
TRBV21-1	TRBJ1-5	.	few	CASSKDRVSGDQPQHF	TGTGCCAGCAGCAAAGATCGGGTTTCGGGGGATCAGCCCCAGCATTTT
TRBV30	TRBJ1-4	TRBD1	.	CAWSGTGELANEKLFF	TGTGCCTGGAGCGGGACAGGGGAATTGGCTAATGAAAAACTGTTTTTT
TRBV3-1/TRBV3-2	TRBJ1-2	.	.	CASSQWNLGGFYGYTF	TGTGCCAGCAGCCAATGGAACCTCGGAGGGTTCTATGGCTACACCTTC
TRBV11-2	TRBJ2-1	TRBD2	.	CASSLGTSLIQGYNEQFF	TGTGCCAGCAGCCTGGGGACTAGTTTGATCCAAGGGTACAATGAGCAGTTCTTC
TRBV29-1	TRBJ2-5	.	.	CSSRQNQETQYF	TGCAGCAGCCGACAGAACCAAGAGACCCAGTACTTC
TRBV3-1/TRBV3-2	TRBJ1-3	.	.	CASSQGATQATGNTIYF	TGTGCCAGCAGCCAAGGTGCGACCCAGGCCACTGGAAACACCATATATTTT
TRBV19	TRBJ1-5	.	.	CAVKGGDQPQHF	TGTGCCGTTAAAGGGGGAGATCAGCCCCAGCATTTT
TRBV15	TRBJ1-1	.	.	CATSRDWGQNTEAFF	TGTGCCACCAGCAGAGATTGGGGACAGAACACTGAAGCTTTCTTT
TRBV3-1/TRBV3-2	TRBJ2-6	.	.	CASSQDSGTVNVLTF	TGTGCCAGCAGCCAAGATTCGGGAACCGTGAACGTCCTGACTTTC
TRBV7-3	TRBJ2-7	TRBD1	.	CASSIGTGSLPYEQYF	TGTGCCAGCAGCATCGGGACAGGGTCTTTACCCTACGAGCAGTACTTC
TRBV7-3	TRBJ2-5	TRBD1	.	CASSSGQIQETQYF	TGTGCCAGCAGTTCGGGACAGATTCAAGAGACCCAGTACTTC
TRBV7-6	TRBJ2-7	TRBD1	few	CASSLASGQGTYEQYF	TGTGCCAGCAGCTTAGCGAGCGGACAGGGAACCTACGAGCAGTACTTC
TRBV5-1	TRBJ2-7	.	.	CASSLVGLDSVRGGDEQYF	TGCGCCAGCAGCTTGGTCGGGTTGGATTCGGTTAGGGGAGGCGACGAGCAGTACTTC
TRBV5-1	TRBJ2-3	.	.	CASSRQYTDTQYF	TGCGCCAGCAGCCGACAGTACACAGATACGCAGTATTTT
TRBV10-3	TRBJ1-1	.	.	CAIRVQGNTEAFF	TGTGCCATCAGAGTACAGGGTAACACTGAAGCTTTCTTT
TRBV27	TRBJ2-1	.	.	CASSFEGQSYNEQFF	TGTGCCAGCAGTTTCGAAGGACAGAGTTACAATGAGCAGTTCTTC
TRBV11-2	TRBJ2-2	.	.	CASSLRGTAGKRTGELFF	TGTGCCAGCAGCTTAAGGGGAACGGCCGGCAAGCGAACCGGGGAGCTGTTTTTT
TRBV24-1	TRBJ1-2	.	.	CATSDTQQGYPSYTF	TGTGCCACCAGTGACACACAACAGGGTTACCCCAGCTACACCTTC
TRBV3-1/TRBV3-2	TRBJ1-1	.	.	CASSQGGRGAFF	TGTGCCAGCAGCCAAGGGGGGAGGGGGGCTTTCTTT
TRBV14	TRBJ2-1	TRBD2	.	CASSPLGLFNEQFF	TGTGCCAGCAGCCCTTTGGGACTATTCAATGAGCAGTTCTTC
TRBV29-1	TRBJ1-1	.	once	CSVAVGDTEAFF	TGCAGCGTTGCGGTGGGAGACACTGAAGCTTTCTTT
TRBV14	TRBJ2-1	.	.	CASSQISGGYNEQFF	TGTGCCAGCAGCCAAATTAGCGGAGGCTACAATGAGCAGTTCTTC
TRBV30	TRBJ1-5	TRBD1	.	CAWSLGQGGPQHF	TGTGCCTGGAGTCTTGGACAGGGTGGACCCCAGCATTTT
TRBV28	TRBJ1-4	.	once	CASSFGAVGEKLFF	TGTGCCAGCAGTTTTGGGGCAGTGGGTGAAAAACTGTTTTTT
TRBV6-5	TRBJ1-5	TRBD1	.	CASSYSQGNQPQHF	TGTGCCAGCAGTTACTCACAGGGGAATCAGCCCCAGCATTTT
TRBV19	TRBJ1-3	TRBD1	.	CASNQGASSGNTIYF	TGTGCCAGTAACCAGGGGGCGTCCTCTGGAAACACCATATATTTT
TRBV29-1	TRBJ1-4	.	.	CSVPSGAGEKLFF	TGCAGCGTTCCCTCAGGGGCTGGTGAAAAACTGTTTTTT
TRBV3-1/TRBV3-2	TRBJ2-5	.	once	CASSQGRQRTEETQYF	TGTGCCAGCAGCCAAGGAAGACAGAGGACGGAAGAGACCCAGTACTTC
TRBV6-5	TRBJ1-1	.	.	CASSAAGRLIGAFF	TGTGCCAGCAGCGCCGCGGGACGCTTGATAGGAGCTTTCTTT
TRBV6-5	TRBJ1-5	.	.	CASNQGGGNQPQHF	TGTGCCAGCAATCAGGGAGGGGGGAATCAGCCCCAGCATTTT
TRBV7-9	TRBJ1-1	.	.	CASSLWELGTEAFF	TGTGCCAGCAGCTTATGGGAGCTGGGAACTGAAGCTTTCTTT
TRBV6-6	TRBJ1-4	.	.	CASSSPSGVRNEKLFF	TGTGCCAGCAGTTCGCCATCAGGGGTTAGGAATGAAAAACTGTTTTTT
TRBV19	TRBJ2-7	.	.	CASSANYGTRYEQYF	TGTGCCAGTAGTGCCAACTACGGGACAAGGTACGAGCAGTACTTC
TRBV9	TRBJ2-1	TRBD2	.	CASSVTSGRVYEQFF	TGTGCCAGCAGCGTGACTAGCGGGAGGGTCTATGAGCAGTTCTTC
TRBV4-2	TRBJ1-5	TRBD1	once	CASSRDSYSNQPQHF	TGTGCCAGCAGCCGGGACAGTTATAGCAATCAGCCCCAGCATTTT
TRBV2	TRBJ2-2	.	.	CASDASGFTGELFF	TGTGCCAGCGACGCGTCGGGTTTCACCGGGGAGCTGTTTTTT